This entry lists 4 T cell receptor beta chains sequenced from one sample in a study of blood T cell repertoires in COVID-19. Repertoires were generated with immunoSEQ multiplex PCR, while TCRdb's copy carries only in-frame clones and drops some. This table holds about 380,000 clones, 89% found once. The sequenced sample consisted of peripheral blood. Every receptor here comes from a man aged 35 to 55 with acute or convalescent COVID-19.

On this clone itself: One end of the junction varies from germline; a read error may be responsible. The chain uses TRBV7-7 and TRBJ2-1; 9 positions agree with TRBD2. Germline V CDR1 and CDR2: SSHAT, FNYEAQ (reference sequence). The CDR3 extends over 14 amino acids. CDR3 in amino acids: CASSLETSGTSQFF. Written as DNA, the CDR3 is TGTGCTAGCAGCTTAGAGACTAGCGGCACGAGTCAGTTCTTC.

The rearrangement links TRBV5-1 to TRBJ1-3; D is uncertain. Trimming shortened V by 4 bases and J by 1 base, and 12 bases separated the two germline ends. The germline V gene has CDR1 SGHRS and CDR2 YFSETQ. This CDR3 spans 15 amino acids. CDR3 sequence: CASSPQSVSGNTIYF. The DNA for the CDR3 is TGCGCCAGCAGCCCACAGTCAGTATCTGGAAACACCATATATTTT.

In this sample, this clone turned up once. The chain joins TRBV27 to TRBJ2-1, with 8 bases that match TRBD2. V gave up 4 bases and J gave up 7 bases; unmatched junction bases: 9. This CDR3 is 15 amino acids long. In germline, CDR1 is MNHEY, CDR2 SMNVEV (reference sequence). The CDR3 here is CASSWGTSVENEQFF. The CDR3 bases are TGTGCCAGCAGTTGGGGGACTAGTGTTGAGAATGAGCAGTTCTTC.

V and J are TRBV4-3 and TRBJ2-7; D remains ambiguous. Germline lookup yields CDR1 LGHNA and CDR2 YSLEER. V shed 0 bases and J shed 2 bases, with 11 bases lying between them. The CDR3 length is 15 residues. CDR3 nucleotide sequence: TGCGCCAGCAGCCAAGATTGGGCAGGTGCCTACGAGCAGTACTTC. Translation gives CASSQDWAGAYEQYF.